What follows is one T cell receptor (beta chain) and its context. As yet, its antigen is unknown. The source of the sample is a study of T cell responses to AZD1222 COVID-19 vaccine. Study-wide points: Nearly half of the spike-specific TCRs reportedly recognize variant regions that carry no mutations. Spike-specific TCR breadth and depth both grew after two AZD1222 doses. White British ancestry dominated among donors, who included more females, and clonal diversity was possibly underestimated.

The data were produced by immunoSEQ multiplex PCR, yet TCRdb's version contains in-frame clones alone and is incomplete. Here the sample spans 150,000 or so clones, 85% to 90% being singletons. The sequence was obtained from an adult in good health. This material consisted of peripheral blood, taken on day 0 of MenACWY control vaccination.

The CDR3 loop reads CASSPGTSYNEQFF. CDR3 nucleotides: TGTGCCAGCAGCCCTGGGACTTCCTACAATGAGCAGTTCTTC. The chain carries TRBV4-2 and TRBJ2-1, with TRBD2 as a possible D gene (6 bases). This CDR3 has 14 residues. Trimming cost V 4 bases and J 1 base, with 8 bases left between them. CDR1 and CDR2 from the germline V gene are LGHNA and YNFKEQ.